A selection of T cell receptor beta chains follows, all from one sample in a study of T cell repertoires in cytomegalovirus infection. TCRdb reprocessed the reads with MiXCR, giving one entry per CDR3 protein. The sample lists about 360,000 distinct CDR3 sequences, 15% to 20% occurring once. The sequenced sample was PBMCs. These receptors originate from a human donor in good health (CMV status not recorded). Some clones in this sample may be carry-over from other donors' samples. The CDR3 runs from the conserved cysteine through the conserved F or W. Each record gives: J gene, V gene, D gene, CDR3 protein. The D gene is left open where the match is weak.

J gene: TRBJ2-3; V gene: TRBV19; D gene: NA; CDR3 protein: CASSHGDTQYF
J gene: TRBJ1-5; V gene: TRBV6-5; D gene: TRBD1; CDR3 protein: CASSSGGQRYSNQPQHF
J gene: TRBJ2-1; V gene: TRBV7-2; D gene: NA; CDR3 protein: CASSLPLHLVSYNEQFF
J gene: TRBJ2-3; V gene: TRBV7-2; D gene: TRBD2; CDR3 protein: CASHSGRGTDTQYF
J gene: TRBJ2-1; V gene: TRBV4-3; D gene: NA; CDR3 protein: CASSQDRGGNLYNEQFF
J gene: TRBJ1-5; V gene: TRBV12-5; D gene: TRBD1; CDR3 protein: CASGGPGGNQPQHF
J gene: TRBJ2-1; V gene: TRBV7-9; D gene: NA; CDR3 protein: CASSLTEEQFF
J gene: TRBJ1-4; V gene: TRBV29-1; D gene: TRBD1; CDR3 protein: CSATGQGNEKLFF
J gene: TRBJ2-2; V gene: TRBV11-2; D gene: TRBD2; CDR3 protein: CASSHGGGGTGELFF
J gene: TRBJ2-6; V gene: TRBV7-7; D gene: NA; CDR3 protein: CASSLLVGSSGANVLTF
J gene: TRBJ2-4; V gene: TRBV20-1; D gene: NA; CDR3 protein: CSVQYSDGIQYF
J gene: TRBJ1-1; V gene: TRBV7-7; D gene: NA; CDR3 protein: CATDDVVRIEAFF
J gene: TRBJ1-1; V gene: TRBV19; D gene: NA; CDR3 protein: CASSIGGTRPDTEAFF
J gene: TRBJ2-3; V gene: TRBV7-6; D gene: TRBD2; CDR3 protein: CASSRRLADTQYF
J gene: TRBJ2-1; V gene: TRBV20-1; D gene: TRBD2; CDR3 protein: CSARGRRGLAGGWSDEQFF
J gene: TRBJ2-1; V gene: TRBV19; D gene: NA; CDR3 protein: CASSRDRLGEQFF
J gene: TRBJ2-2; V gene: TRBV2; D gene: NA; CDR3 protein: CASGPRGYSTGELFF
J gene: TRBJ1-5; V gene: TRBV19; D gene: TRBD1; CDR3 protein: CASEGQSNQPQHF
J gene: TRBJ2-7; V gene: TRBV4-1; D gene: TRBD2; CDR3 protein: CASSQDKREWYEQYF
J gene: TRBJ2-1; V gene: TRBV2; D gene: TRBD1; CDR3 protein: CASSADRGTYNEQFF
J gene: TRBJ1-2; V gene: TRBV3-1; D gene: NA; CDR3 protein: CASSQGSSQGGYTF
J gene: TRBJ1-6; V gene: TRBV7-8; D gene: NA; CDR3 protein: CASSLRGWDKALHF
J gene: TRBJ2-1; V gene: TRBV24-1; D gene: TRBD2; CDR3 protein: CATKGVLAGRDEQFF
J gene: TRBJ2-5; V gene: TRBV19; D gene: NA; CDR3 protein: CASRVGPWSQETQYF
J gene: TRBJ1-1; V gene: TRBV19; D gene: TRBD1; CDR3 protein: CASHGTGPAEAFF
J gene: TRBJ1-5; V gene: TRBV7-6; D gene: NA; CDR3 protein: CASSLEGTGPQHF
J gene: TRBJ2-3; V gene: TRBV12-3/TRBV12-4; D gene: NA; CDR3 protein: CASSLDRGFGVRTDTQYF
J gene: TRBJ2-1; V gene: TRBV12-3/TRBV12-4; D gene: NA; CDR3 protein: CASSSPGLISYNEQFF
J gene: TRBJ1-1; V gene: TRBV7-9; D gene: NA; CDR3 protein: CASSRTWNTEAFF
J gene: TRBJ2-2; V gene: TRBV11-3; D gene: TRBD1; CDR3 protein: CASSPGQGDTGELFF
J gene: TRBJ1-2; V gene: TRBV28; D gene: NA; CDR3 protein: CASSPVGRGPGYGYTF
J gene: TRBJ2-7; V gene: TRBV7-2; D gene: NA; CDR3 protein: CASSFPGAVSSYEQYF
J gene: TRBJ1-2; V gene: TRBV5-5; D gene: TRBD1; CDR3 protein: CASSKEYNRGPYGYTF
J gene: TRBJ2-5; V gene: TRBV6-1; D gene: NA; CDR3 protein: CASSRAEVTQYF
J gene: TRBJ1-4; V gene: TRBV24-1; D gene: NA; CDR3 protein: CATSDPLGGGEKLFF
J gene: TRBJ1-5; V gene: TRBV12-3/TRBV12-4; D gene: NA; CDR3 protein: CASREQGEGPQHF
J gene: TRBJ1-2; V gene: TRBV5-5; D gene: TRBD1; CDR3 protein: CASSQRQGWYGYTF
J gene: TRBJ2-1; V gene: TRBV7-8; D gene: TRBD2; CDR3 protein: CASSETGLADNEQFF
J gene: TRBJ2-3; V gene: TRBV19; D gene: NA; CDR3 protein: CASSTRDQDTQYF
J gene: TRBJ2-5; V gene: TRBV5-1; D gene: TRBD1; CDR3 protein: CASSIRDRGMETQYF
J gene: TRBJ2-5; V gene: TRBV29-1; D gene: NA; CDR3 protein: CSGGTPDETQYF
J gene: TRBJ1-2; V gene: TRBV5-4; D gene: NA; CDR3 protein: CASSLEGEIYGYTF
J gene: TRBJ2-5; V gene: TRBV12-3/TRBV12-4; D gene: NA; CDR3 protein: CASGQSETQYF
J gene: TRBJ2-1; V gene: TRBV11-2; D gene: TRBD2; CDR3 protein: CASSLGPTSSSGGSYNEQFF
J gene: TRBJ1-2; V gene: TRBV7-8; D gene: NA; CDR3 protein: CASSLAARQPYGYTF
J gene: TRBJ2-1; V gene: TRBV6-2/TRBV6-3; D gene: NA; CDR3 protein: CASSYSRGSEQFF
J gene: TRBJ2-7; V gene: TRBV4-1; D gene: NA; CDR3 protein: CASSQADSIAEQYF
J gene: TRBJ2-1; V gene: TRBV12-3/TRBV12-4; D gene: NA; CDR3 protein: CASSQTGSAGYNEQFF
J gene: TRBJ1-4; V gene: TRBV2; D gene: NA; CDR3 protein: CASQGTTGEKLFF
J gene: TRBJ2-1; V gene: TRBV12-3/TRBV12-4; D gene: TRBD2; CDR3 protein: CASSGTSYYNEQFF
J gene: TRBJ2-7; V gene: TRBV27; D gene: NA; CDR3 protein: CASSFSLHYEQYF
J gene: TRBJ1-5; V gene: TRBV2; D gene: NA; CDR3 protein: CASHRGLSNQPQHF
J gene: TRBJ2-3; V gene: TRBV20-1; D gene: TRBD2; CDR3 protein: CSARDVGRGGRTDTQYF